This TCR beta chain appears in the sequencing data of a study of CD8+ T cells in alopecia areata. Study-wide context: Disease severity was quantified as SALT score of affected scalp area.

The length of the CDR3 is 13 residues. The ends were cut back, 7 bases at V and 1 base at J, with 14 bases in the middle. Germline CDR1 is SQVTM and CDR2 is ANQGSEA. Once RNA had been extracted, it was reverse transcribed into cDNA to act as the sequencing template. Method: immunoSEQ multiplex PCR; TCRdb's copy keeps in-frame clones and lacks some. The sample lists around 100,000 clones, about three fifths occurring once. This clone occurred a few times. Indicated treatment: oral pan-JAK inhibitor, 5-10 mg twice daily. The sequence derives from a human donor with alopecia areata. The genes are TRBV29-1 and TRBJ2-7, with D perhaps given as TRBD1 or TRBD2 (6 bases each). Sample: CD8+ T cells sorted from blood, taken at week 24, from a patient treated with tofacitinib. For the CDR3, the DNA is TGCAGCGCCGGAGGGGGTCGGTCCTACGAGCAGTACTTC. Its translation is CSAGGGRSYEQYF.